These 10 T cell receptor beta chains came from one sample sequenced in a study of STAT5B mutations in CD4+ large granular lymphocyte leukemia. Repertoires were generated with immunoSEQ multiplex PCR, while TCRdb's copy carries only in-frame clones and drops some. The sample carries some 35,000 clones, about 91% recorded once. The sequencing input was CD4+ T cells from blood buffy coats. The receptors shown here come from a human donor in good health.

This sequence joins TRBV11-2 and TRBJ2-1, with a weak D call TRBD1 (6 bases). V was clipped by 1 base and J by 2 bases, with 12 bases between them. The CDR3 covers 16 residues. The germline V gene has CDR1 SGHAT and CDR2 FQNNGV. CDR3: CASSLGGGLAYNEQFF. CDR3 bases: TGTGCCAGCAGCTTAGGTGGGGGCCTCGCCTACAATGAGCAGTTCTTC.

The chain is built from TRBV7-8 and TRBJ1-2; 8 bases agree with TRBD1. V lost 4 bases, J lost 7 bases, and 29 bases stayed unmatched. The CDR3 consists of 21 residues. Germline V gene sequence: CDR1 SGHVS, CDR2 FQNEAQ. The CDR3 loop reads CASSSDRITRPVTGEVGGYTF. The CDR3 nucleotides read TGTGCCAGCAGCTCCGACCGGATAACACGCCCTGTGACAGGGGAGGTGGGTGGCTACACCTTC.

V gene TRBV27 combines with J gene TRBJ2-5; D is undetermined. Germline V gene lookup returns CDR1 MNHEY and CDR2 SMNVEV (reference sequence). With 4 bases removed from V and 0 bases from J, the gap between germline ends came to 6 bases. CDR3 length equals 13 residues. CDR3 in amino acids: CASSSMYQETQYF. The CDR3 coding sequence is TGTGCCAGCAGTTCGATGTACCAAGAGACCCAGTACTTC.

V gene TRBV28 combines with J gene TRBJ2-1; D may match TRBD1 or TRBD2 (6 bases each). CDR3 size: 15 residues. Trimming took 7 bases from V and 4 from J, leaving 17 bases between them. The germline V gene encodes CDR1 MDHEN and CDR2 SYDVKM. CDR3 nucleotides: TGTGCCAGCACGCCGGGGGCGGTCAGGTACAATGAGCAGTTCTTC. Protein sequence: CASTPGAVRYNEQFF.

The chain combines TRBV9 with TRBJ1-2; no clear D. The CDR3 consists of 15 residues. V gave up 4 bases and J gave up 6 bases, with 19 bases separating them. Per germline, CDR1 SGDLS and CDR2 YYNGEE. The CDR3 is CASSSATPRLDGYTF. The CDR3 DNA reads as TGTGCCAGCAGCTCAGCTACTCCGAGGTTAGATGGCTACACCTTC.

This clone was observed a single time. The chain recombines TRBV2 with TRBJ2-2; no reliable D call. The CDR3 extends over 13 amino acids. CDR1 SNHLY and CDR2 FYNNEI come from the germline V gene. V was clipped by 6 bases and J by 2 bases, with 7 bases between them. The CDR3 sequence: CASRLDNTGELFF. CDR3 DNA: TGTGCCAGCAGGCTAGACAACACCGGGGAGCTGTTTTTT.

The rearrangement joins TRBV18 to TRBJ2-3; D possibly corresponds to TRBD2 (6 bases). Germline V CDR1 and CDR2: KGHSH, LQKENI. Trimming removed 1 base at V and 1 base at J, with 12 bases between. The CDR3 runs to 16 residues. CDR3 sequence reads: CASSPLGRPGTDTQYF. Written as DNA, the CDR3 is TGTGCCAGCTCACCACTCGGGAGACCTGGCACAGATACGCAGTATTTT.

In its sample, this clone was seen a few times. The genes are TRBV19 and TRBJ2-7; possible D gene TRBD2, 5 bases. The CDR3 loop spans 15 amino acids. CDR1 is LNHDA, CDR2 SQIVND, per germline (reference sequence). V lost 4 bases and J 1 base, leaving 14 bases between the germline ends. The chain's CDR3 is CASSRAGIMSYEQYF. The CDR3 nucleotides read TGTGCCAGTAGTAGAGCCGGGATCATGTCCTACGAGCAGTACTTC.

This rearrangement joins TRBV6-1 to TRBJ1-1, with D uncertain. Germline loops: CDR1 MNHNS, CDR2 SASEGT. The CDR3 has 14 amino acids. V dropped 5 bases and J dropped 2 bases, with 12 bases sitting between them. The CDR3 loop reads CASSLWTGNTEAFF. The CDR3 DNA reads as TGTGCCAGCAGTCTTTGGACGGGAAACACTGAAGCTTTCTTT.

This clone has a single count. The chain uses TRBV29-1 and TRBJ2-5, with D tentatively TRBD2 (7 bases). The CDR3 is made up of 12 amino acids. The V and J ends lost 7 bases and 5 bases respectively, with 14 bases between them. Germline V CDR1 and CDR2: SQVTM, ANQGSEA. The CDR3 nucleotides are TGCAGCGGGGGACAAGCGGGGGAGACCCAGTACTTC. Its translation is CSGGQAGETQYF.